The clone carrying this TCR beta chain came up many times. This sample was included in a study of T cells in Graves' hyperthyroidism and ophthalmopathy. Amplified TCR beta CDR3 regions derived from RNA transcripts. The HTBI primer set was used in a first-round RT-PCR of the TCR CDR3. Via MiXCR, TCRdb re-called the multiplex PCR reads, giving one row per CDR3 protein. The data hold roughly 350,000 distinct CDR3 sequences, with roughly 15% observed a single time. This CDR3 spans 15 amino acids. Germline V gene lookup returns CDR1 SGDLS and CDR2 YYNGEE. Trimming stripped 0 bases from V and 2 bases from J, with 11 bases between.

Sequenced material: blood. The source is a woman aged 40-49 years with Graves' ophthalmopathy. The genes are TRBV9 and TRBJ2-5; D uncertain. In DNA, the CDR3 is TGTGCCAGCAGCGTAGTACCCACAATTCAAGAGACCCAGTACTTC. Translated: CASSVVPTIQETQYF.